The entry below describes one T cell receptor (beta chain). Its antigen is currently unknown. The sample is drawn from a study of CD8 T cells in ankylosing spondylitis. Study results and limitations: For ankylosing spondylitis blood, a TCR beta motif of several highly homologous variants appeared characteristic. Reportedly, significant enrichment of disease-linked clones occurred in matched ankylosing spondylitis synovial fluid. CD8+ disease-linked clones were present at relatively low frequencies in blood. Past studies reported some motif variants in reactive arthritis synovial fluid and blood.

It was by quantitative 5'-RACE with molecular barcodes that TCR beta libraries were made. MiXCR, run by TCRdb on the 5' RACE reads, gives a single entry per CDR3 protein. The repertoire holds around 770,000 distinct CDR3 sequences, with roughly 10% as singletons. The CDR3 totals 14 residues. The germline V and J ends were trimmed by 1 base and 5 bases, with 9 bases remaining between them. Germline CDR1 reads SGHAT; CDR2 reads FQNNGV. Sequencing input: blood, either unsorted or a sorted T cell fraction (not recorded which). The genes are TRBV11-2 and TRBJ2-1; tentative D call: TRBD1 (6 bases). The source is a male donor with ankylosing spondylitis. CDR3 bases: TGTGCCAGCAGCTTAGTTTACAGGGACAATGAGCAGTTCTTC. It is translated as CASSLVYRDNEQFF.